Presented here are 28 T cell receptor beta chains from one specimen sequenced in a study of blood T cell repertoires in COVID-19 (TCRdb year 2020). The library was prepared using the immunoSEQ multiplex PCR assay. In TCRdb, the immuneACCESS table is reduced to in-frame sequences with V and J assigned. These tables do not hold every clone; where another copy was compared, an unresolved V gene accounts for under half, and the others remain unexplained. Across this sample there are fewer than 200,000 clones, with roughly nine tenths seen only once. Approximately 2% of the sample rests with the top ten. The sample taken for sequencing was peripheral blood. The receptors shown here come from a man between 18 and 29 years old who had recovered from COVID-19.

The chain is built from TRBV19 and TRBJ2-7; 10 bases align to TRBD2. V dropped 3 bases and J dropped 3; count of bases not matched to a gene: 5. The germline V gene has CDR1 LNHDA and CDR2 SQIVND (reference sequence). CDR3 length: 15 amino acids. In nucleotides, the CDR3 is TGTGCCAGTAGTATCGGCCTAGCGGGAGTCTACGAGCAGTACTTC. Protein: CASSIGLAGVYEQYF.

The V call is TRBV4-1, the J call TRBJ1-1; D remains unclear. The CDR3 runs to 13 residues. Germline-derived CDR1 and CDR2 are MGHRA and YSYEKL. V lost 3 bases and J lost 4, with 9 bases in between. CDR3 in DNA: TGCGCCAGCAGCCACGGTTCCACCACTGAAGCTTTCTTT. Translating it yields CASSHGSTTEAFF.

The chain employs TRBV6-5 and TRBJ2-4; 9 positions match TRBD2. CDR3 length: 16 residues. The V gene end was trimmed by 0 bases and the J gene end by 0 bases; junction bases not matched to a gene: 0. In germline, CDR1 is MNHEY, CDR2 SVGAGI. CDR3 bases: TGTGCCAGCAGTTACTCACTAGCGGGAGCCAAAAACATTCAGTACTTC. This sequence encodes CASSYSLAGAKNIQYF.

This rearrangement joins TRBV19 to TRBJ1-2, with D maybe TRBD1 (5 bases). The V end was cut by 10 bases, the J end by 5 bases, with 11 bases between. The CDR3 is 11 residues long. CDR1 and CDR2 (germline): LNHDA, SQIVND (reference sequence). The CDR3 loop is CATFGGYGYTF. The CDR3 DNA follows: TGTGCCACCTTCGGGGGGTATGGCTACACCTTC.

The V call is TRBV5-1, the J call TRBJ1-3; no clear D. This CDR3 region has 16 residues. Germline loops: CDR1 SGHRS, CDR2 YFSETQ. With 0 bases removed from V and 0 bases from J, the gap between germline ends came to 10 bases. CDR3 residues: CASSLEGSHSGNTIYF. DNA for the CDR3: TGCGCCAGCAGCTTGGAAGGGAGCCACTCTGGAAACACCATATATTTT.

This clone occurred once. The chain combines TRBV5-1 with TRBJ2-3; the match to TRBD2 covers 10 bases. CDR3 length: 16 amino acids. V trimming: 4 bases; J trimming: 5 bases; junction bases outside the gene matches: 10. Looked up from germline, CDR1 is SGHRS and CDR2 is YFSETQ. CDR3: CASSVGASGRGDTQYF. As DNA, the CDR3 is TGCGCCAGCAGCGTAGGGGCTAGCGGGAGAGGAGATACGCAGTATTTT. The entire variable domain, with the rest obtained from reference TRBV5-1 and TRBJ2-3, is as follows: KAGVTQTPRYLIKTRGQQVTLSCSPISGHRSVSWYQQTPGQGLQFLFEYFSETQRNKGNFPGRFSGRQFSNSRSEMNVSTLELGDSALYLCASSVGASGRGDTQYFGPGTRLTVL.

The sample holds a few counts of this clone. The CDR3 loop is CAISDLGQGITEAFF. CDR3 coding DNA: TGTGCCATCAGTGACCTAGGACAGGGCATCACTGAAGCTTTCTTT. The genes are TRBV10-3 and TRBJ1-1, with 8 bases that match TRBD1. J was trimmed by 4 bases and V by 3 bases; bases with no gene match: 7. The CDR3 is 15 amino acids. CDR1 is ENHRY, CDR2 SYGVKD, per germline.

This sequence joins TRBV2 and TRBJ2-1, with TRBD2 matching over 15 bases. CDR3 size: 17 residues. With 7 bases clipped from V and 7 bases from J, the junction kept 11 bases outside the gene matches. Germline values: CDR1 SNHLY, CDR2 FYNNEI. In nucleotides, the CDR3 is TGTGCCAGCACCGGAGGACTAGCGGGAGGGGTCAGGAATGAGCAGTTCTTC. Its translation: CASTGGLAGGVRNEQFF. Together with reference TRBV2 and TRBJ2-1, the CDR3 gives the full variable domain: EPEVTQTPSHQVTQMGQEVILRCVPISNHLYFYWYRQILGQKVEFLVSFYNNEISEKSEIFDDQFSVERPDGSNFTLKIRSTKLEDSAMYFCASTGGLAGGVRNEQFFGPGTRLTVL.

A few counts support this clone. V and J are TRBV12-3 or TRBV12-4 and TRBJ1-4, with D possibly TRBD1 on 6 matching bases. Trimming removed 6 bases at V and 8 bases at J, with 13 bases between. The CDR3 totals 13 residues. The CDR3 is CASRSQGKEKLFF. CDR3 in DNA: TGTGCCAGCAGGAGTCAGGGGAAAGAAAAACTGTTTTTT.

The rearrangement joins TRBV6-5 to TRBJ1-2; a weak D match, TRBD1 (5 bases). The CDR3 is made up of 15 amino acids. Germline V CDR1 and CDR2: MNHEY, SVGAGI. With 0 bases removed from V and 8 bases from J, the gap between germline ends came to 16 bases. The CDR3 here is CASSYSGSRGIGYTF. The CDR3 region has the DNA TGTGCCAGCAGTTACTCAGGCAGCCGGGGGATAGGCTACACCTTC.

The chain uses TRBV5-8 and TRBJ2-3; weak D call: TRBD2 (6 bases). Per the germline V gene, CDR1 is SGHTS and CDR2 is YDEGEE. Between the trimmed V and J ends, which lost 0 bases and 5 bases, there was a span of 19 bases. The CDR3 contains 17 residues. CDR3 sequence (DNA): TGTGCCAGCAGCTTGGCCACACTAGCTGGGGCGGGAGATACGCAGTATTTT. Translation gives CASSLATLAGAGDTQYF.

The chain uses TRBV7-9 and TRBJ2-5; TRBD2 aligns across 7 bases. There are 18 residues in the CDR3. Germline values: CDR1 SEHNR, CDR2 FQNEAQ (reference sequence). With V trimmed by 5 bases and J by 5 bases, 20 bases remained unmatched. The CDR3 DNA is TGTGCCAGCAGCCGAGGCGCCAGCGGGGTGTATCGGCAGGAGACCCAGTACTTC. It is translated as CASSRGASGVYRQETQYF.

The CDR3 nucleotides are TGTGCCAGTAGTACAACCGGGACTAGCGGGAGGGCCTACGAGCAGTACTTC. Amino acid sequence: CASSTTGTSGRAYEQYF. The J gene is TRBJ2-7, the V gene TRBV19; 16 positions match TRBD2. V shed 4 bases and J 2 bases; nucleotides not matched to a gene: 5. The CDR3 extends over 17 amino acids. Germline CDR1 and CDR2: LNHDA and SQIVND (reference sequence).

The chain combines TRBV27 with TRBJ2-7, with no clear D. Trimming shortened V by 3 bases and J by 0 bases, and 12 bases separated the two germline ends. CDR3 size: 15 residues. From germline, CDR1 is MNHEY and CDR2 SMNVEV (reference sequence). CDR3 sequence reads: CASSLSYLSSYEQYF. The CDR3 nucleotides are TGTGCCAGCAGTTTGAGTTACTTGAGCTCCTACGAGCAGTACTTC.

This clone was detected only once. The gene calls are TRBV6-5 and TRBJ1-2; TRBD1 agrees at 8 bases. The ends lost 2 bases at V and 7 bases at J; junction bases unmatched: 6. The V gene's germline CDR1 is MNHEY and CDR2 SVGAGI. The CDR3 is 14 amino acids. The CDR3 DNA reads TGTGCCAGCAGTTACGTCCAGGGGGCTGCTGGCTACACCTTC. It encodes CASSYVQGAAGYTF.

The rearrangement joins TRBV6-6 to TRBJ2-6; D possibly corresponds to TRBD1 (6 bases). From germline, CDR1 is MNHNY and CDR2 SVGAGI (reference sequence). Trimming left V 5 bases short and J 1 base short, with 9 bases between. This CDR3 contains 15 residues. The CDR3 nucleotides read TGTGCCAGCAGTATCCAGGGGTCTGGGGCCAACGTCCTGACTTTC. Amino acids: CASSIQGSGANVLTF.

The chain recombines TRBV18 with TRBJ2-1; 12 nucleotides line up with TRBD2. Per the germline V gene, CDR1 is KGHSH and CDR2 is LQKENI. The CDR3 totals 15 residues. The V segment lost 6 bases and the J segment 4 bases; nucleotides outside the gene matches: 4. CDR3 amino acids: CASSPTSGRYNEQFF. DNA for the CDR3: TGTGCCAGCTCGCCGACTAGCGGGAGATACAATGAGCAGTTCTTC. The variable domain in full, with the rest retrieved from reference TRBV18 and TRBJ2-1, is NAGVMQNPRHLVRRRGQEARLRCSPMKGHSHVYWYRQLPEEGLKFMVYLQKENIIDESGMPKERFSAEFPKEGPSILRIQQVVRGDSAAYFCASSPTSGRYNEQFFGPGTRLTVL.

CDR3 bases: TGTGCCAGTAGTTTTAGGGACAGGAGGCAGTTCTTC. This gives the protein CASSFRDRRQFF. V and J are TRBV19 and TRBJ2-1, with TRBD1 matching over 8 bases. The length of the CDR3 is 12 residues. J gave up 12 bases and V 5 bases, and 6 bases lay outside the gene matches. Per germline, CDR1 LNHDA and CDR2 SQIVND (reference sequence).

The chain recombines TRBV14 with TRBJ2-1; 7 nucleotides align to TRBD2. Germline V gene sequence: CDR1 SGHDN, CDR2 FVKESK. The length of the CDR3 is 17 residues. The trim removed 0 bases at V and 4 bases at J, leaving 9 bases unmatched. The CDR3 coding sequence is TGTGCCAGCAGCCAAGACGCGAGCGGGATAGCGTACAATGAGCAGTTCTTC. Translated, it gives CASSQDASGIAYNEQFF.

The genes are TRBV2 and TRBJ1-2, with D possibly matching TRBD1 (6 bases). CDR1 is SNHLY, CDR2 FYNNEI, per germline. Trimming cost V 6 bases and J 7 bases, with 12 bases left between them. The CDR3 has 12 residues. The CDR3 spells CASRPYRAGYTF. CDR3 sequence (DNA): TGTGCCAGCAGACCTTACAGGGCTGGCTACACCTTC.

This chain uses TRBV30 with TRBJ2-2; 7 bases match TRBD1. This CDR3 region has 14 residues. J gave up 6 bases and V 1 base, and 5 bases lay outside the gene matches. Per germline, CDR1 GTSNPN and CDR2 SVGIG (reference sequence). In DNA, the CDR3 is TGTGCCTGGAGTGGAGACAGGGCGGCCGGGGAGCTGTTTTTT. This gives the protein CAWSGDRAAGELFF. The full variable domain, its missing parts supplied by reference TRBV30 and TRBJ2-2, is SQTIHQWPATLVQPVGSPLSLECTVEGTSNPNLYWYRQAAGRGLQLLFYSVGIGQISSEVPQNLSASRPQDRQFILSSKKLLLSDSGFYLCAWSGDRAAGELFFGEGSRLTVL.

CDR3 region: CASYREDGSRGEQFF. The CDR3 coding sequence is TGTGCCAGCTATAGGGAGGACGGGAGTAGGGGTGAGCAGTTCTTC. The V gene is TRBV28, the J gene TRBJ2-1, with D tentatively TRBD2 (6 bases). The CDR3 is 15 residues long. The germline gives CDR1 MDHEN, CDR2 SYDVKM. Trimming took 8 bases from V and 9 from J, leaving 23 bases between them.

The chain has TRBV6-5 and TRBJ1-5; 8 nucleotides agree with TRBD1. Per the germline V gene, CDR1 is MNHEY and CDR2 is SVGAGI. The CDR3 length is 15 residues. The V gene end was trimmed by 5 bases and the J gene end by 6 bases; junction bases not matched to a gene: 9. CDR3 region: CASSNPGQESQPQHF. The DNA for the CDR3 is TGTGCCAGCAGTAATCCGGGACAGGAAAGTCAGCCCCAGCATTTT.

The rearrangement uses TRBV28 and TRBJ2-2; 7 bases match TRBD2. The V gene's germline CDR1 is MDHEN and CDR2 SYDVKM. V was pared by 3 bases and J by 5 bases, with 3 bases of the junction left unmatched. CDR3 length: 14 residues. DNA of the CDR3: TGTGCCAGCAGTTTTGGACTAGTAACCGGGGAGCTGTTTTTT. As protein: CASSFGLVTGELFF.

Only one count was recorded for this clone. This chain uses TRBV7-9 with TRBJ2-3; perhaps TRBD2 as D (6 bases). Germline lookup yields CDR1 SEHNR and CDR2 FQNEAQ (reference sequence). V was trimmed by 6 bases and J by 4 bases, leaving 11 bases between them. The CDR3 contains 13 residues. The CDR3 DNA is TGTGCCAGCAGACCCGGGAGTCCAGATACGCAGTATTTT. Translated: CASRPGSPDTQYF.

The V and J genes are TRBV28 and TRBJ1-1, with 7 bases identical to TRBD1. J lost 1 base, V lost 5 bases, and 7 bases had no gene match. The CDR3 covers 15 residues. Germline V gives CDR1 MDHEN, CDR2 SYDVKM. DNA of the CDR3: TGTGCCAGCAGTCCGGCGACAGGGTGGAACACTGAAGCTTTCTTT. Translation gives CASSPATGWNTEAFF.

This clone was detected only once. The CDR3 DNA follows: TGTGCCAGCAGCTCTCCAATGGGACTAGCGGGAGTAAACTACGAGCAGTACTTC. Amino acid sequence: CASSSPMGLAGVNYEQYF. The gene calls are TRBV7-2 and TRBJ2-7, with 14 bases aligning to TRBD2. Looked up from germline, CDR1 is SGHTA and CDR2 is FQGNSA. CDR3 length: 18 amino acids. V was clipped by 4 bases and J by 3 bases; unmatched bases: 11.

J is TRBJ1-2 and V is TRBV6-1, with D uncertain. Germline V gene lookup returns CDR1 MNHNS and CDR2 SASEGT. The CDR3 is made up of 13 amino acids. Deletions cut 5 bases from V and 3 bases from J, with 10 bases between. CDR3 sequence: CASSPRNYYGYTF. In DNA form, the CDR3 reads TGTGCCAGCAGTCCCAGGAATTACTATGGCTACACCTTC.